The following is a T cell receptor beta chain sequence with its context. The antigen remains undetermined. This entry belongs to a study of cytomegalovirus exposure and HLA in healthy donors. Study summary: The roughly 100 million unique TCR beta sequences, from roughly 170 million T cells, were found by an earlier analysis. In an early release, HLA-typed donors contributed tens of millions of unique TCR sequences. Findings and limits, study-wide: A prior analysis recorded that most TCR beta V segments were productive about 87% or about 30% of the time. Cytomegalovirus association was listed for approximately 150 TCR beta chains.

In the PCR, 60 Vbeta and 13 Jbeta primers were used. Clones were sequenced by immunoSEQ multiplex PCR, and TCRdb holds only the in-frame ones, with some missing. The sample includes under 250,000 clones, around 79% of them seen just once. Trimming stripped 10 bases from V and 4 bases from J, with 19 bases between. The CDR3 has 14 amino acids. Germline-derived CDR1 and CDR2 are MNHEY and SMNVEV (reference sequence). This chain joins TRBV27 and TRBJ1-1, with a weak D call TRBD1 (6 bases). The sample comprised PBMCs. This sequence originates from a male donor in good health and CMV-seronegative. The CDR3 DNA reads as TGTGCCACTAGTTTTCTGGGACACGGCACTGAAGCTTTCTTT. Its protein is CATSFLGHGTEAFF.